This entry features one TCR beta chain sequence. What it recognizes is unknown. Germline V lookup: CDR1 MDHEN, CDR2 SYDVKM. Trimming took off 5 bases at V and 4 bases at J, with 17 bases between the two ends. The CDR3 spans 15 residues. cDNA reverse transcribed from extracted RNA served as the sequencing template. The method was immunoSEQ multiplex PCR; TCRdb's version includes in-frame clones alone and lacks a portion of them. The sample includes around 140,000 clones, roughly 44% of them seen just once. The data were taken from a study of CD8+ T cells in alopecia areata. Study summary: The study gave treated patients oral tofacitinib at 5 to 10 mg twice daily. A 6-month off-drug phase came after tofacitinib, which had lasted 6 to 18 months. Whole-study findings and limits: Scalp sample sequencing also detects resident alphabeta T cells of normal skin.

Sampling of alopecia areata patients yielded lesional scalp punch biopsies as well as peripheral blood. The specimen was CD4+ T cells sorted from blood. This receptor was obtained from a human donor with alopecia areata. The chain uses TRBV28 and TRBJ2-5, with TRBD1 as a possible D gene (5 bases). The CDR3 here is CASSPIQGLGETQYF. CDR3 coding DNA: TGTGCCAGCAGTCCCATCCAGGGTCTGGGAGAGACCCAGTACTTC.